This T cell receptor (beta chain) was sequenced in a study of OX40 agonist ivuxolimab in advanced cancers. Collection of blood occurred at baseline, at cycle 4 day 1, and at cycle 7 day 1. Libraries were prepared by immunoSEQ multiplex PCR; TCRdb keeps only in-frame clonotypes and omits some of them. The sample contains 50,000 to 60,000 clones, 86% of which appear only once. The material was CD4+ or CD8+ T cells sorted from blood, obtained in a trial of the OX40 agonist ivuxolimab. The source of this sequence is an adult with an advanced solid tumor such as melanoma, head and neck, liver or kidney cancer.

The DNA for the CDR3 is TGTGCCAGCTCACCACCGGGGGGGAGAGTTTACAATGAGCAGTTCTTC. This translates into CASSPPGGRVYNEQFF. The chain carries TRBV18 and TRBJ2-1, with 7 bases lining up with TRBD2. J was trimmed by 4 bases and V by 0 bases; bases with no gene match: 6. The CDR3 spans 16 residues. CDR1 is KGHSH and CDR2 is LQKENI in the germline V gene.